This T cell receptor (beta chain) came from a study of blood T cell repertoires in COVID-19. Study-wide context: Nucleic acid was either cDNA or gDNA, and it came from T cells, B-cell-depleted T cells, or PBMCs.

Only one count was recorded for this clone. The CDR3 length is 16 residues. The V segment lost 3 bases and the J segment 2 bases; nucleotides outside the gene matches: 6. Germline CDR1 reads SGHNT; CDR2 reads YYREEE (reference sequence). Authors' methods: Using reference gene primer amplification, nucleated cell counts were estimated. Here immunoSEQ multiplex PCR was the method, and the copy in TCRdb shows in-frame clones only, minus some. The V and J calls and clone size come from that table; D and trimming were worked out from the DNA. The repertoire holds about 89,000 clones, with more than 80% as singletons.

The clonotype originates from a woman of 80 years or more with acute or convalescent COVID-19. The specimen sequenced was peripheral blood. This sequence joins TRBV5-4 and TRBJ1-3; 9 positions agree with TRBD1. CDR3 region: CASSWGGQGTGNTIYF. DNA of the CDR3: TGTGCCAGCAGCTGGGGGGGACAGGGCACTGGAAACACCATATATTTT.